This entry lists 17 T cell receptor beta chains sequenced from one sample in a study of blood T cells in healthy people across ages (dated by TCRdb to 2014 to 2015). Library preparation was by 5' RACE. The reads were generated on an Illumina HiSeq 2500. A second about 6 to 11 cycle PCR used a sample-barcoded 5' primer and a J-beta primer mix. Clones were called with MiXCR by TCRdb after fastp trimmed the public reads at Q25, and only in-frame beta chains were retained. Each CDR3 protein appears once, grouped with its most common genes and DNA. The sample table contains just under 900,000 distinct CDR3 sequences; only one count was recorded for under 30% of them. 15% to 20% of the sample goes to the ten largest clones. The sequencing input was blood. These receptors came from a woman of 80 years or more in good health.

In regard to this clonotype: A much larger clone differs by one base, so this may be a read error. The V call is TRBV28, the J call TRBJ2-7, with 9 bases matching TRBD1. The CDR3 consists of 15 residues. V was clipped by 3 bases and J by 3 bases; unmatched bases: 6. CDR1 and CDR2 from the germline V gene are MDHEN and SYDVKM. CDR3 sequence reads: CASSLSGTGNYEQYF. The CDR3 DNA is TGTGCCAGCAGTTTGTCCGGGACAGGGAACTACGAGCAGTACTTC.

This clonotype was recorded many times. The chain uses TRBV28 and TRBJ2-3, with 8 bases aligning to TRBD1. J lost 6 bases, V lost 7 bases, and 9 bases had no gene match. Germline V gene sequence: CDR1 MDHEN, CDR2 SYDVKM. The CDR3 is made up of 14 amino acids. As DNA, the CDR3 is TGTGCCAGCATTAGGACAGGGATCTCTGATACGCAGTATTTT. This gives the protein CASIRTGISDTQYF.

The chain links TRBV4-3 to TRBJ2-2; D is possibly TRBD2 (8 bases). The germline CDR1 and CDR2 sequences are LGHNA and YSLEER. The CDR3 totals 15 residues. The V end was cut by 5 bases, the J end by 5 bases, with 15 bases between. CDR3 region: CASSKGGGGTGELFF. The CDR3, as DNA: TGCGCCAGCAGCAAAGGGGGCGGGGGGACCGGGGAGCTGTTTTTT.

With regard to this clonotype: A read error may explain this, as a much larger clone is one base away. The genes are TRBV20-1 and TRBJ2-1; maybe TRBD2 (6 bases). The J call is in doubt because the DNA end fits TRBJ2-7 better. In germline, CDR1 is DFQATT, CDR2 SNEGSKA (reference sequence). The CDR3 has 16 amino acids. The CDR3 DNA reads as TGCAGTGCTAGGACTGGCGGGGATTTCTCCTACAATGAGCAGTACTTC. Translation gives CSARTGGDFSYNEQYF.

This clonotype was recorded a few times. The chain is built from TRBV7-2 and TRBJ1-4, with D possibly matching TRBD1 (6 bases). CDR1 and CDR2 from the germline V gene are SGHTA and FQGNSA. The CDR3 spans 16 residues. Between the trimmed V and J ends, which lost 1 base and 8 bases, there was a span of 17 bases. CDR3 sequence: CASSLVPQGSGEKLFF. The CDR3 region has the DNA TGTGCCAGCAGCTTAGTCCCCCAGGGGTCGGGGGAAAAACTGTTTTTT.

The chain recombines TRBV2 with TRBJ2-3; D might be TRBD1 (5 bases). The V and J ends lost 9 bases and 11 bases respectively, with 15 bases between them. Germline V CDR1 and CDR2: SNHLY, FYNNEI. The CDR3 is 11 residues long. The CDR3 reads CASIKDKGQYF. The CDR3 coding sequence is TGTGCCAGTATAAAGGACAAGGGGCAGTATTTT.

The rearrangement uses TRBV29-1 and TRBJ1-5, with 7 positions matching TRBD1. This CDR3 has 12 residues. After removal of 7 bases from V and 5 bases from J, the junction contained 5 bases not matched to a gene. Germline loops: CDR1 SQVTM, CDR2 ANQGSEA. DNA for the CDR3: TGCAGCGCGTCTACAGGGGATCAGCCCCAGCATTTT. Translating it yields CSASTGDQPQHF. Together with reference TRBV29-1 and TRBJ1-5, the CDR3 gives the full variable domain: SAVISQKPSRDICQRGTSLTIQCQVDSQVTMMFWYRQQPGQSLTLIATANQGSEATYESGFVIDKFPISRPNLTFSTLTVSNMSPEDSSIYLCSASTGDQPQHFGDGTRLSIL.

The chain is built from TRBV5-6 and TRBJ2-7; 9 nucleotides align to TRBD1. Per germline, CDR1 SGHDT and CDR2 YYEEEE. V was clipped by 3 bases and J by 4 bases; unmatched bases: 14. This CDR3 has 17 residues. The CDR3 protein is CASSSNPRDRVSYEQYF. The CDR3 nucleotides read TGTGCCAGCAGCTCGAACCCCCGGGACAGGGTCTCATACGAGCAGTACTTC.

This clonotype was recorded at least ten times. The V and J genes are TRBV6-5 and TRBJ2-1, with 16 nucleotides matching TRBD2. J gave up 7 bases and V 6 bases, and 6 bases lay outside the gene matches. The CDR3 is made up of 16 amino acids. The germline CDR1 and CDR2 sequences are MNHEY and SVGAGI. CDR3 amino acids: CASRGTSGGAPNEQFF. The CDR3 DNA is TGTGCCAGCAGGGGGACTAGCGGGGGGGCCCCGAATGAGCAGTTCTTC.

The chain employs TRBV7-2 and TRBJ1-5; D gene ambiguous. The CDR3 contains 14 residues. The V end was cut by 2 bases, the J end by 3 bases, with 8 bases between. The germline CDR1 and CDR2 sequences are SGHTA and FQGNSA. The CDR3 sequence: CASSLLGTNQPQHF. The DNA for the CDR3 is TGTGCCAGCAGCTTATTGGGAACCAATCAGCCCCAGCATTTT.

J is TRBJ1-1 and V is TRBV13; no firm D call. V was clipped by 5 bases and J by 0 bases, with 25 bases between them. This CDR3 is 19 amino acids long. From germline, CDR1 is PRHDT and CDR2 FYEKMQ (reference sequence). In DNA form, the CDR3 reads TGTGCCAGCAGCCATTTAAGCTTTTTTGGGAAAAGGGTGAACACTGAAGCTTTCTTT. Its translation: CASSHLSFFGKRVNTEAFF. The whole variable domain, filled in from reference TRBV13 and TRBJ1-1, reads AAGVIQSPRHLIKEKRETATLKCYPIPRHDTVYWYQQGPGQDPQFLISFYEKMQSDKGSIPDRFSAQQFSDYHSELNMSSLELGDSALYFCASSHLSFFGKRVNTEAFFGQGTRLTVV.

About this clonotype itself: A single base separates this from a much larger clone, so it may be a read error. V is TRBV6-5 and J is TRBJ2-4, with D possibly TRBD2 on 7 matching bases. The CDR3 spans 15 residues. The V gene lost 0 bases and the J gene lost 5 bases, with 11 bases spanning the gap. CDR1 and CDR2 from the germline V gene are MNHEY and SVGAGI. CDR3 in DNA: TGTGCCAGCAGTTACTCAGGGGGGGGGGAAAACATTCAGTACTTC. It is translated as CASSYSGGGENIQYF.

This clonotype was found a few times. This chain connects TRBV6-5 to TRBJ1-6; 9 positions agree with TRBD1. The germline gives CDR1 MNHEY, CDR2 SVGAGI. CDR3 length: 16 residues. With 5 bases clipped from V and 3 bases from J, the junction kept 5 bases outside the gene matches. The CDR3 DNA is TGTGCCAGCAGTCCGGGACAGGGCCGCTATAATTCACCCCTCCACTTT. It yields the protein CASSPGQGRYNSPLHF.

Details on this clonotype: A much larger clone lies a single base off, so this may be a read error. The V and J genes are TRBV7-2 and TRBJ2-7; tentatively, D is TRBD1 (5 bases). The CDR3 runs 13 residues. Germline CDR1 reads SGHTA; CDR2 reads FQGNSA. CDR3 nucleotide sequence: TGTGCCGGCAGCCATGGGGCATCCTACGAGCAGTACTTC. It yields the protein CAGSHGASYEQYF. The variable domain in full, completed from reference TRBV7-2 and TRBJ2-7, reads GAGVSQSPSNKVTEKGKDVELRCDPISGHTALYWYRQSLGQGLEFLIYFQGNSAPDKSGLPSDRFSAERTGGSVSTLTIQRTQQEDSAVYLCAGSHGASYEQYFGPGTRLTVT.

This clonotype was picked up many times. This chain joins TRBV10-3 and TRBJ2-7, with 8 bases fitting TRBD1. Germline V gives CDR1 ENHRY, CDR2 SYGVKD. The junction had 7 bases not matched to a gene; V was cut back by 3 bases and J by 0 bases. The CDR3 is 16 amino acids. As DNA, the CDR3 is TGTGCCATCAGTGAAACCCGGGACAGGAGCTCCTACGAGCAGTACTTC. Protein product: CAISETRDRSSYEQYF.

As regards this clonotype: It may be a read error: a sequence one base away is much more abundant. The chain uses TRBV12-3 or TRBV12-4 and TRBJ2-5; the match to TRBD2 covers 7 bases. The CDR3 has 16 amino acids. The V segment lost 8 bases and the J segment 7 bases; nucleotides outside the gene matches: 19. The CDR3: CASSRFSWRGSGTQYF. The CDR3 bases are TGTGCCAGCTCCCGTTTTAGTTGGCGGGGGTCAGGGACCCAGTACTTC.

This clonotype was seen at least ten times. For the CDR3, the DNA is TGTGCCAGCAGCCCGTGGGGGGAAAAACTGTTTTTT. Residues: CASSPWGEKLFF. The V and J genes are TRBV7-9 and TRBJ1-4; D may be TRBD1 (5 bases). The CDR3 totals 12 residues. Germline loops: CDR1 SEHNR, CDR2 FQNEAQ (reference sequence). V lost 5 bases and J lost 8, with 9 bases in between.